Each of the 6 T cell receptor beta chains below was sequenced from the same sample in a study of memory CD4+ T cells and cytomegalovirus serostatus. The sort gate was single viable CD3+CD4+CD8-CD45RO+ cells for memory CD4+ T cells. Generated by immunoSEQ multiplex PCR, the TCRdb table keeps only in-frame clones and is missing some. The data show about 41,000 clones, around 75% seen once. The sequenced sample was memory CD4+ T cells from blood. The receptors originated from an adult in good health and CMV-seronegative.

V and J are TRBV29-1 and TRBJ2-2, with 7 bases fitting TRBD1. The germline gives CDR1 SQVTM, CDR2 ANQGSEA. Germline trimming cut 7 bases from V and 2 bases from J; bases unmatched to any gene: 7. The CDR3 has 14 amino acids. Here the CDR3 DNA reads TGCAGCGGCCTGACAGGGACCAACACCGGGGAGCTGTTTTTT. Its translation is CSGLTGTNTGELFF.

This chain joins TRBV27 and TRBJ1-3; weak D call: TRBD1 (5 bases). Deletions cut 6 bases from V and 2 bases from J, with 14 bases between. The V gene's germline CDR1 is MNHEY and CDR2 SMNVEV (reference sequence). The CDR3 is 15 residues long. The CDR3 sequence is CASRGSQGAGNTIYF. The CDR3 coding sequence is TGTGCCAGCAGGGGGTCCCAGGGTGCTGGAAACACCATATATTTT.

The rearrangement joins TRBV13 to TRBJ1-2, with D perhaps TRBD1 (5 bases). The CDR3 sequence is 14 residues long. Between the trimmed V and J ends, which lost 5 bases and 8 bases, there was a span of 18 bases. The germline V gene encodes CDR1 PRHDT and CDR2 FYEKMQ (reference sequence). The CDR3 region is CASSRGRPTGGYTF. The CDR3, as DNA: TGTGCCAGCAGCCGGGGACGGCCCACAGGCGGCTACACCTTC.

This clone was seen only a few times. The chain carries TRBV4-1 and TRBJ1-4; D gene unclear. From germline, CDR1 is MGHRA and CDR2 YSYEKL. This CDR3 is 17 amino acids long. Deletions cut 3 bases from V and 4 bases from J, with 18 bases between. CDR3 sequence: CASSQDSMTRINEKLFF. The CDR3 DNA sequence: TGCGCCAGCAGCCAGGACTCCATGACGCGGATTAATGAAAAACTGTTTTTT.

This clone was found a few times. CDR3 sequence (DNA): TGTGCCAGCAGTGGAGGACAGGGTGGTCAGCCCCAGCATTTT. It codes for CASSGGQGGQPQHF. V is TRBV2 and J is TRBJ1-5; 8 nucleotides line up with TRBD1. V trimming: 4 bases; J trimming: 6 bases; junction bases outside the gene matches: 5. This CDR3 region has 14 residues. Looked up from germline, CDR1 is SNHLY and CDR2 is FYNNEI.

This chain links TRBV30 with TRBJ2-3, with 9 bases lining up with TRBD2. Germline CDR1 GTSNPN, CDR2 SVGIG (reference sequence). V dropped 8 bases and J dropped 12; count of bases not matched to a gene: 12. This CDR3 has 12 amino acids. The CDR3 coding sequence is TGTGCCGGGATCTACGGGGGACTAGCCCAGTATTTT. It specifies CAGIYGGLAQYF.